The entry that follows covers one TCR beta chain sequence. Its antigen is not identified. CD45RO negativity and positive selection for CCR7 defined naive CD8 cells, a population that excluded terminally differentiated effector memory CD45RA+ cells. Generated by immunoSEQ multiplex PCR, the TCRdb table keeps only in-frame clones and is missing some. The sample lists around 620,000 clones; approximately 95% were seen once. These data originate in a study of shared clonotypes between healthy human individuals. Study results and limitations: Rarefaction curves obtained for sorted subsets showed sequencing incomplete despite large depth.

The V and J ends lost 8 bases and 8 bases respectively, with 15 bases between them. Germline values: CDR1 SGHAT, CDR2 FQNNGV. The length of the CDR3 is 12 residues. This sequence originates from a woman in her 30s in good health. The V gene is TRBV11-2, the J gene TRBJ1-2; tentative D call: TRBD1 (6 bases). Sequencing was performed on naive CD8+ T cells sorted from blood. In DNA form, the CDR3 reads TGTGCCAGCGGGAGGGGGGCGCACGGCTACACCTTC. It codes for CASGRGAHGYTF.